Following are 24 T cell receptor beta chains from one sample sequenced in a study of radiotherapy plus CTLA-4 blockade in lung cancer. The table came from immunoSEQ multiplex PCR; TCRdb's copy has only in-frame clones and leaves some out. The sample includes roughly 98,000 clones, roughly 80% of them seen just once. Sequences were derived from peripheral blood, sampled from a patient treated with radiotherapy plus ipilimumab. The origin of the receptors is a human donor with non-small cell lung cancer who had a partial response to radiotherapy plus ipilimumab.

This clone has just a few counts. The chain has TRBV29-1 and TRBJ2-1, with 15 bases matching TRBD2. J was trimmed by 7 bases and V by 6 bases; bases with no gene match: 4. The CDR3 is 14 residues long. The germline CDR1 and CDR2 sequences are SQVTM and ANQGSEA. In DNA form, the CDR3 reads TGCAGCGTAGATGGGACTAGCGGGAGGAATGAGCAGTTCTTC. This gives the protein CSVDGTSGRNEQFF.

The V and J genes are TRBV27 and TRBJ1-2, with 8 bases that match TRBD1. This CDR3 is 12 amino acids long. Germline V CDR1 and CDR2: MNHEY, SMNVEV (reference sequence). The V gene end was trimmed by 6 bases and the J gene end by 8 bases; junction bases not matched to a gene: 5. The CDR3 coding sequence is TGTGCCAGCAGACCGGACAGGGAAGGCTACACCTTC. This translates into CASRPDREGYTF.

CDR3 coding DNA: TGTGCCAGTACCCTGAGGTTGGTTTCGGTTAGCAATCAGCCCCAGCATTTT. Amino acids: CASTLRLVSVSNQPQHF. The chain employs TRBV19 and TRBJ1-5; the D is unclear. This CDR3 region has 17 residues. Germline V CDR1 and CDR2: LNHDA, SQIVND (reference sequence). V lost 7 bases and J lost 0, with 19 bases in between.

The chain couples TRBV1 to TRBJ2-1; the table assigns TRBD2, which was not confirmed against the DNA. TRBV1 is deemed a pseudogene. This CDR3 contains 16 residues. CDR3 residues: CTSWGRVAGGYNEQFF. Here the CDR3 DNA reads TGCACCAGCTGGGGCAGGGTAGCGGGAGGATACAATGAGCAGTTCTTC.

The V call is TRBV7-9, the J call TRBJ1-1; D perhaps matches TRBD1 (5 bases). V lost 5 bases and J lost 5, with 21 bases in between. This CDR3 comprises 16 residues. Germline values: CDR1 SEHNR, CDR2 FQNEAQ (reference sequence). CDR3 region: CASSRSWGGEGTEAFF. DNA for the CDR3: TGTGCCAGCAGCCGCAGCTGGGGCGGGGAGGGGACTGAAGCTTTCTTT.

This rearrangement joins TRBV5-8 to TRBJ2-7, with D maybe TRBD1 (9 bases). The CDR3 totals 16 residues. The ends were cut back, 1 base at V and 4 bases at J, with 18 bases in the middle. Per germline, CDR1 SGHTS and CDR2 YDEGEE. The CDR3 loop reads CASSLTGGTGLYEQYF. The CDR3 DNA is TGTGCCAGCAGCTTGACGGGGGGGACAGGGCTGTACGAGCAGTACTTC. The full variable domain, in which reference TRBV5-8 and TRBJ2-7 provide the parts outside the CDR3, is EAGVTQSPTHLIKTRGQQATLRCSPISGHTSVYWYQQALGLGLQFLLWYDEGEERNRGNFPPRFSGRQFPNYSSELNVNALELEDSALYLCASSLTGGTGLYEQYFGPGTRLTVT.

The CDR3 DNA reads TGTGCCAGCAGTTTCGGACAGGGGGTGCCCCCCAACTATGGCTACACCTTC. Translating gives CASSFGQGVPPNYGYTF. V gene TRBV27 combines with J gene TRBJ1-2; TRBD1 aligns across 10 bases. This CDR3 has 17 residues. The V gene end was trimmed by 3 bases and the J gene end by 2 bases; junction bases not matched to a gene: 9. Germline CDR1 MNHEY, CDR2 SMNVEV (reference sequence).

CDR3 protein: CASRKPGQGSYNEQFF. The CDR3 nucleotides are TGCGCCAGCAGGAAGCCGGGACAGGGGTCCTACAATGAGCAGTTCTTC. V usage is TRBV5-1 and J usage is TRBJ2-1; 10 nucleotides line up with TRBD1. The V segment lost 5 bases and the J segment 1 base; nucleotides outside the gene matches: 6. The germline CDR1 and CDR2 sequences are SGHRS and YFSETQ. CDR3 length: 16 amino acids. Based on the CDR3 plus reference TRBV5-1 and TRBJ2-1, the full variable domain is KAGVTQTPRYLIKTRGQQVTLSCSPISGHRSVSWYQQTPGQGLQFLFEYFSETQRNKGNFPGRFSGRQFSNSRSEMNVSTLELGDSALYLCASRKPGQGSYNEQFFGPGTRLTVL.

The chain is built from TRBV5-6 and TRBJ2-2, with TRBD2 matching 9 bases. CDR3 length: 16 residues. The V gene end was trimmed by 4 bases and the J gene end by 5 bases; junction bases not matched to a gene: 9. Germline values: CDR1 SGHDT, CDR2 YYEEEE. The CDR3 DNA reads as TGTGCCAGCAGCCCAAGGAGCGGGAGGACTACCGGGGAGCTGTTTTTT. This codes for CASSPRSGRTTGELFF.

This clone has more than one count but fewer than ten. The chain combines TRBV27 with TRBJ1-1; D is possibly TRBD1 (6 bases). With 5 bases removed from V and 3 bases from J, the gap between germline ends came to 13 bases. From germline, CDR1 is MNHEY and CDR2 SMNVEV (reference sequence). There are 14 residues in the CDR3. The CDR3: CASSPQGGYTEAFF. The CDR3 DNA is TGTGCCAGCAGTCCACAGGGTGGGTACACTGAAGCTTTCTTT.

J is TRBJ2-3 and V is TRBV29-1; 9 bases are shared with TRBD2. Germline CDR1 and CDR2: SQVTM and ANQGSEA. With V trimmed by 5 bases and J by 1 base, 10 bases remained unmatched. This CDR3 region has 16 residues. CDR3 bases: TGCAGCGTTCTCAACATAGCGGGAGTGGGCACAGATACGCAGTATTTT. The encoded protein is CSVLNIAGVGTDTQYF.

The CDR3 bases are TGTGCCGGAGGGCAAGGAAACACCATATATTTT. This gives the protein CAGGQGNTIYF. The chain combines TRBV30 with TRBJ1-3, with unresolved D. Germline V gene lookup returns CDR1 GTSNPN and CDR2 SVGIG (reference sequence). This CDR3 is 11 amino acids long. The V end lost 8 bases, the J end lost 4 bases, and 9 bases lay between the germline ends.

The chain joins TRBV5-1 to TRBJ1-1, with D perhaps matching TRBD1 (5 bases). Germline V gives CDR1 SGHRS, CDR2 YFSETQ. Trimming shortened V by 4 bases and J by 5 bases, and 18 bases separated the two germline ends. The CDR3 spans 15 residues. The CDR3 nucleotides read TGCGCCAGCAGCCCCACAGCGGGGCTACGGACTGAAGCTTTCTTT. Its translation is CASSPTAGLRTEAFF.

The chain joins TRBV6-5 to TRBJ2-3; TRBD1 aligns across 9 bases. The CDR3 runs to 15 residues. Germline lookup yields CDR1 MNHEY and CDR2 SVGAGI. The ends lost 6 bases at V and 7 bases at J; junction bases unmatched: 11. The CDR3 here is CASSSHGTGWNTQYF. Written as DNA, the CDR3 is TGTGCCAGCAGCTCTCACGGGACAGGGTGGAATACGCAGTATTTT.

The gene calls are TRBV4-3 and TRBJ2-2; no firm D call. This CDR3 is built from 15 residues. V gave up 2 bases and J gave up 5 bases, with 12 bases separating them. Germline V gene lookup returns CDR1 LGHNA and CDR2 YSLEER. The CDR3 region is CASSQPSLITGELFF. The CDR3 region has the DNA TGCGCCAGCAGCCAACCCTCTTTAATTACCGGGGAGCTGTTTTTT.

This rearrangement joins TRBV18 to TRBJ2-2; D might be TRBD2 (5 bases). The germline V gene encodes CDR1 KGHSH and CDR2 LQKENI. V lost 1 base and J lost 5, with 11 bases in between. CDR3 length: 15 residues. For the CDR3, the DNA is TGTGCCAGCTCACCACTCAGCGGCCAGACCGGGGAGCTGTTTTTT. Protein: CASSPLSGQTGELFF.

The rearrangement joins TRBV27 to TRBJ2-7, with D possibly matching TRBD2 (6 bases). The CDR3 totals 14 residues. Trimming stripped 3 bases from V and 2 bases from J, with 11 bases between. Germline V CDR1 and CDR2: MNHEY, SMNVEV (reference sequence). CDR3 sequence reads: CASSLGGAAYEQYF. The CDR3 nucleotides read TGTGCCAGCAGTTTGGGCGGGGCCGCCTACGAGCAGTACTTC.

V is TRBV28 and J is TRBJ2-1; tentative D call: TRBD1 (5 bases). The V gene lost 8 bases and the J gene lost 2 bases, with 10 bases spanning the gap. Germline V CDR1 and CDR2: MDHEN, SYDVKM. There are 13 residues in the CDR3. The CDR3 protein is CASFAGTYNEQFF. The CDR3 DNA sequence: TGTGCCAGCTTCGCAGGGACCTACAATGAGCAGTTCTTC.

J is TRBJ2-1 and V is TRBV19, with D perhaps matching TRBD1 (6 bases). Trimming shortened V by 5 bases and J by 2 bases, and 10 bases separated the two germline ends. The CDR3 length is 14 residues. CDR1 is LNHDA and CDR2 is SQIVND in the germline V gene (reference sequence). The CDR3, as DNA: TGTGCCAGTAGTCCAGGGGAAGCCTACAATGAGCAGTTCTTC. This codes for CASSPGEAYNEQFF.

The chain has TRBV19 and TRBJ1-2; perhaps TRBD1 as D (5 bases). CDR3 length: 13 residues. Trimming took off 3 bases at V and 3 bases at J, with 8 bases between the two ends. Germline assignment: CDR1 LNHDA and CDR2 SQIVND (reference sequence). The CDR3 reads CASSMEQDYGYTF. The CDR3 DNA is TGTGCCAGTAGTATGGAACAGGACTATGGCTACACCTTC.

CDR3 nucleotides: TGCGCCAGCAGCTTGGATCCGGAGAGCTACAATGAGCAGTTCTTC. It is translated as CASSLDPESYNEQFF. The chain couples TRBV5-1 to TRBJ2-1; D is undetermined. V lost 0 bases, J lost 3 bases, and 10 bases lay in between. This CDR3 comprises 15 residues. The V gene's germline CDR1 is SGHRS and CDR2 YFSETQ.

This rearrangement joins TRBV29-1 to TRBJ2-5; D might be TRBD2 (6 bases). This CDR3 comprises 13 residues. Germline loops: CDR1 SQVTM, CDR2 ANQGSEA. Trimming removed 5 bases at V and 5 bases at J, with 15 bases between. This chain's CDR3 is CSVKRGILETQYF. The CDR3 nucleotides read TGCAGCGTTAAACGGGGGATCCTTGAGACCCAGTACTTC. Supplemented by reference TRBV29-1 and TRBJ2-5, the full variable domain reads SAVISQKPSRDICQRGTSLTIQCQVDSQVTMMFWYRQQPGQSLTLIATANQGSEATYESGFVIDKFPISRPNLTFSTLTVSNMSPEDSSIYLCSVKRGILETQYFGPGTRLLVL.

The count of this clone is one. The chain recombines TRBV7-6 with TRBJ2-5, with D possibly being TRBD2 (5 bases). The ends were cut back, 5 bases at V and 7 bases at J, with 8 bases in the middle. The CDR3 length is 11 residues. Germline values: CDR1 SGHVS, CDR2 FNYEAQ. The CDR3 sequence is CASSNGGTQYF. The DNA of the CDR3 is TGTGCCAGCAGCAACGGAGGGACCCAGTACTTC.

Only a few counts were recorded for this clone. At one end the junction does not follow the germline gene, possibly because of a read error. V and J are TRBV5-1 and TRBJ2-7; a weak D match, TRBD2 (5 bases). The germline V gene has CDR1 SGHRS and CDR2 YFSETQ. The CDR3 is 13 residues long. The CDR3 nucleotides are TGTGCCAGCAGCTGGCACCCGTCGGGGGAGCAGTACTTC. It codes for CASSWHPSGEQYF.